This TCR beta chain stems from a study of read filtering for tumor transcriptome and immune sequencing. Background on the study: After DNase treatment, RNA was made into whole-transcriptome libraries. IR-seq gave about 4.05 to 11 million TCR reads per sample; RNA-seq gave about 80 to 1273.

This clonotype was seen many times. The trim removed 6 bases at V and 9 bases at J, leaving 13 bases unmatched. Germline loops: CDR1 DFQATT, CDR2 SNEGSKA (reference sequence). The CDR3 loop spans 15 amino acids. From around 0.4 ug of RNA, a library with molecular barcoded alpha/delta and beta/gamma adaptors was made. TCRdb used MiXCR to reprocess the reads, holding one entry per CDR3 protein. Of tens of thousands of distinct CDR3 sequences in the sample, less than 20% were seen once. Sequencing was done on a sample of a population of CD138-negative cells sorted from bone marrow. The sequence derives from a donor at least 40 years old with multiple myeloma. The chain uses TRBV20-1 and TRBJ2-1; 11 bases map to TRBD2. CDR3 nucleotides: TGCAGTGCGGCGGGTCCTAGCGGGAGGTTGAGTGAGCAGTTCTTC. Translating it yields CSAAGPSGRLSEQFF.